One sample yielded the 18 T cell receptor beta chains listed below, sequenced in a study of T-cell reconstitution after alpha-beta-depleted transplantation in children. Unique molecular identifiers were incorporated when the TCRbeta library was constructed. One entry per CDR3 protein results from TCRdb running MiXCR on the PCR reads. The repertoire holds about 72,000 distinct CDR3 sequences, with around 7.9% as singletons. This sample comprised PBMCs from the stem cell graft donor, obtained from the stem cell graft. Source of these receptors: a human donor who donated a stem cell graft to a child with acute lymphoblastic leukemia.

The table lists this clonotype with many counts. This chain uses TRBV2 with TRBJ1-4; no reliable D call. CDR1 and CDR2 (germline): SNHLY, FYNNEI. V dropped 3 bases and J dropped 0 bases, with 5 bases sitting between them. The CDR3 covers 14 residues. The CDR3 region has the DNA TGTGCCAGCAGTGATATCGCAACTAATGAAAAACTGTTTTTT. Amino acid sequence: CASSDIATNEKLFF.

J is TRBJ2-1 and V is TRBV7-6; 9 positions match TRBD1. There are 15 residues in the CDR3. CDR1 SGHVS and CDR2 FNYEAQ come from the germline V gene. The trim removed 1 base at V and 9 bases at J, leaving 7 bases unmatched. The CDR3 here is CASSLETGGRGEQFF. DNA of the CDR3: TGTGCCAGCAGCTTAGAGACAGGGGGAAGGGGTGAGCAGTTCTTC.

Comment on this clonotype: A read error may be the cause here, since a much bigger clone is one base away. The chain joins TRBV19 to TRBJ1-4; a weak D match, TRBD1 (6 bases). CDR3 length equals 15 residues. Trimming left V 4 bases short and J 7 bases short, with 16 bases between. Germline V gives CDR1 LNHDA, CDR2 SQIVND (reference sequence). CDR3 sequence: CASSNAEGVSEKLFF. The CDR3 DNA reads TGTGCCAGTAGTAACGCAGAGGGGGTAAGTGAAAAACTGTTTTTT.

This clonotype was recorded at least ten times. V gene TRBV29-1 combines with J gene TRBJ1-2, with D uncertain. Germline V gene data show CDR1 as SQVTM and CDR2 as ANQGSEA. Trimming pared 6 bases from V and 3 bases from J, leaving 14 bases between. This CDR3 is built from 13 residues. This CDR3 reads CSVDDKGDYGYTF. The CDR3 DNA follows: TGCAGCGTAGATGACAAGGGCGACTATGGCTACACCTTC.

This clonotype was counted ten times or more. The J gene is TRBJ2-2, the V gene TRBV12-3 or TRBV12-4; no reliable D call. The CDR3 consists of 15 residues. The V and J ends lost 5 bases and 0 bases respectively, with 10 bases between them. CDR3 bases: TGTGCCAGCAGTCGACCACTCCCGAACACCGGGGAGCTGTTTTTT. Protein product: CASSRPLPNTGELFF.

This clonotype was counted many times. This CDR3 reads CASSMRGLGANTGELFF. The CDR3 coding sequence is TGTGCCAGTAGTATGAGGGGGCTCGGCGCGAACACCGGGGAGCTGTTTTTT. This sequence joins TRBV19 and TRBJ2-2, with 7 bases lining up with TRBD1. Trimming cost V 3 bases and J 0 bases; bases outside gene matches: 7. Germline CDR1 LNHDA, CDR2 SQIVND (reference sequence). The CDR3 is made up of 17 amino acids.

This clonotype was detected ten times or more. The genes are TRBV20-1 and TRBJ2-7; 11 bases fit TRBD1. V dropped 7 bases and J dropped 5; count of bases not matched to a gene: 7. The CDR3 has 13 amino acids. Germline V lookup: CDR1 DFQATT, CDR2 SNEGSKA (reference sequence). The CDR3 DNA sequence: TGCAGTGTCCCCCGGGACAGGGGGAACGAGCAGTACTTC. Translated, it gives CSVPRDRGNEQYF.

In its sample, this clonotype was seen many times. The rearrangement uses TRBV20-1 and TRBJ1-1; maybe TRBD1 (6 bases). There are 13 residues in the CDR3. V was clipped by 1 base and J by 2 bases, with 8 bases between them. Germline V CDR1 and CDR2: DFQATT, SNEGSKA (reference sequence). The CDR3 nucleotides read TGCAGTGCTAGAGTACAGGGAAACACTGAAGCTTTCTTT. It translates to CSARVQGNTEAFF.

At least ten counts were recorded for this clonotype. The V call is TRBV10-3, the J call TRBJ2-3; 8 bases line up with TRBD1. Germline V CDR1 and CDR2: ENHRY, SYGVKD. The CDR3 is 17 amino acids. V was clipped by 4 bases and J by 4 bases; unmatched bases: 13. CDR3: CAISGPTGQGESDTQYF. In DNA, the CDR3 is TGTGCCATCAGTGGTCCGACCGGACAGGGAGAGTCAGATACGCAGTATTTT.

This clonotype has just a few counts. The chain uses TRBV19 and TRBJ2-2; D is uncertain. This CDR3 has 15 residues. Trimming left V 1 base short and J 9 bases short, with 15 bases between. The V gene's germline CDR1 is LNHDA and CDR2 SQIVND (reference sequence). In nucleotides, the CDR3 is TGTGCCAGTAGTATAGCTTTTAGAGCAGGCAGGGAGCTGTTTTTT. It codes for CASSIAFRAGRELFF. The full variable domain, rest sourced from reference TRBV19 and TRBJ2-2, is DGGITQSPKYLFRKEGQNVTLSCEQNLNHDAMYWYRQDPGQGLRLIYYSQIVNDFQKGDIAEGYSVSREKKESFPLTVTSAQKNPTAFYLCASSIAFRAGRELFFGEGSRLTVL.

This clonotype was seen ten or more times. The genes are TRBV7-2 and TRBJ2-5; D not certain. The germline V gene has CDR1 SGHTA and CDR2 FQGNSA. The CDR3 covers 11 residues. V was clipped by 1 base and J by 8 bases, with 5 bases between them. The CDR3 sequence: CASSLGVTQYF. CDR3 nucleotides: TGTGCCAGCAGCTTAGGGGTAACCCAGTACTTC.

This clonotype was observed at least ten times. The rearrangement joins TRBV6-5 to TRBJ2-1; 8 bases are shared with TRBD2. This CDR3 is 16 amino acids long. Germline V lookup: CDR1 MNHEY, CDR2 SVGAGI. With 6 bases clipped from V and 4 bases from J, the junction kept 11 bases outside the gene matches. Here the CDR3 reads CASSRGPERGYNEQFF. DNA of the CDR3: TGTGCCAGCAGCCGCGGTCCGGAGCGGGGGTACAATGAGCAGTTCTTC.

This chain uses TRBV29-1 with TRBJ1-2, with D possibly TRBD1 on 6 matching bases. This CDR3 is built from 12 residues. Trimming took 6 bases from V and 8 from J, leaving 16 bases between them. Germline V gene sequence: CDR1 SQVTM, CDR2 ANQGSEA. The CDR3 bases are TGCAGCGTGGAATGGGGGGCAGTAGGCTACACCTTC. Residues: CSVEWGAVGYTF.

This clonotype was counted many times. The rearrangement joins TRBV11-2 to TRBJ2-1; TRBD2 aligns across 10 bases. Germline V gene data show CDR1 as SGHAT and CDR2 as FQNNGV. The length of the CDR3 is 15 residues. Trimming removed 3 bases from V and 9 bases from J; junction bases left unmatched: 8. The CDR3 DNA follows: TGTGCCAGCAGCTTGGACCCTAGCGGGAGTATTGAGCAGTTCTTC. Translation: CASSLDPSGSIEQFF.

This clonotype was recorded at least ten times. This sequence joins TRBV7-9 and TRBJ2-3, with D maybe TRBD2 (6 bases). Germline V lookup: CDR1 SEHNR, CDR2 FQNEAQ (reference sequence). V was pared by 1 base and J by 8 bases, with 13 bases between. The CDR3 consists of 14 residues. Here the CDR3 DNA reads TGTGCCAGCAGCTTAGAGCCAGCGGGTAGTACGCAGTATTTT. Translating gives CASSLEPAGSTQYF.

V gene TRBV28 combines with J gene TRBJ1-5, with D unresolved. V gave up 5 bases and J gave up 0 bases, with 11 bases separating them. In germline, CDR1 is MDHEN, CDR2 SYDVKM. This CDR3 has 15 residues. The CDR3 reads CASSLPRVSNQPQHF. CDR3 sequence (DNA): TGTGCCAGCAGTCTCCCCCGGGTTAGCAATCAGCCCCAGCATTTT.

This clonotype occurred a few times. The chain couples TRBV12-3 or TRBV12-4 to TRBJ1-2, with 12 bases matching TRBD1. The CDR3 is 14 residues long. Unmatched junction bases numbered 2, after V lost 6 bases and J lost 3 bases. The CDR3, as DNA: TGTGCCAGCAGGGGACAGGGGGCGGACTATGGCTACACCTTC. It is translated as CASRGQGADYGYTF.

Ten or more counts support this clonotype. This rearrangement joins TRBV12-3 or TRBV12-4 to TRBJ1-1, with 7 bases aligning to TRBD1. The V segment lost 2 bases and the J segment 4 bases; nucleotides outside the gene matches: 13. The CDR3 sequence is 17 residues long. The CDR3 is CASSLTSGGRGSTEAFF. CDR3 DNA sequence: TGTGCCAGCAGTTTAACATCAGGGGGTCGGGGGAGCACTGAAGCTTTCTTT.